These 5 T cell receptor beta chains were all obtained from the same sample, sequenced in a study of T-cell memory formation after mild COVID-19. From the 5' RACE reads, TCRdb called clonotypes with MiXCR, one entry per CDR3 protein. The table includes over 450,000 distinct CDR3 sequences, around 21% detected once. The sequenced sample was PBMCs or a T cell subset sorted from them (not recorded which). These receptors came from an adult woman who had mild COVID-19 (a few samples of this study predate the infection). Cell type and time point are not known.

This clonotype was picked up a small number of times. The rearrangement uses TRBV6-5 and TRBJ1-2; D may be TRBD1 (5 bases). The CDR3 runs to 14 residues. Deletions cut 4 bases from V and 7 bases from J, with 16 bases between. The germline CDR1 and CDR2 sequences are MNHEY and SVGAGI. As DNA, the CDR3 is TGTGCCAGCAGTTCCCCCTCGGGGGGACGTGGCTACACCTTC. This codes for CASSSPSGGRGYTF.

Written as DNA, the CDR3 is TGTGCCAGCACTGAGGGACCTTCTGAAGCTTTCTTT. It specifies CASTEGPSEAFF. The chain has TRBV2 and TRBJ1-1; a possible D gene is TRBD1 (5 bases). Germline CDR1 and CDR2: SNHLY and FYNNEI. The CDR3 runs to 12 residues. The V and J ends lost 7 bases and 6 bases respectively, with 12 bases between them.

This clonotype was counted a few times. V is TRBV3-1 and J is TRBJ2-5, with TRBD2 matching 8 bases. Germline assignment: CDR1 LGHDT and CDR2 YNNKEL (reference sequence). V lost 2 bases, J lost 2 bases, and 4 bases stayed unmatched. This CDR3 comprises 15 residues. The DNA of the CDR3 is TGTGCCAGCAGCCAACCACGGGGGGGTCAAGAGACCCAGTACTTC. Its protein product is CASSQPRGGQETQYF.

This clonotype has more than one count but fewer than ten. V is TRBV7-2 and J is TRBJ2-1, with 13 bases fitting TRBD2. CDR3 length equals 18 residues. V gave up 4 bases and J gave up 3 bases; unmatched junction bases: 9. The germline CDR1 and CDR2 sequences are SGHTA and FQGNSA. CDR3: CASSSRTSGSHLYNEQFF. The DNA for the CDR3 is TGTGCCAGCAGCTCCCGGACTAGCGGGAGTCATCTCTACAATGAGCAGTTCTTC. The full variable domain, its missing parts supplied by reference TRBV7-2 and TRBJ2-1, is GAGVSQSPSNKVTEKGKDVELRCDPISGHTALYWYRQSLGQGLEFLIYFQGNSAPDKSGLPSDRFSAERTGGSVSTLTIQRTQQEDSAVYLCASSSRTSGSHLYNEQFFGPGTRLTVL.

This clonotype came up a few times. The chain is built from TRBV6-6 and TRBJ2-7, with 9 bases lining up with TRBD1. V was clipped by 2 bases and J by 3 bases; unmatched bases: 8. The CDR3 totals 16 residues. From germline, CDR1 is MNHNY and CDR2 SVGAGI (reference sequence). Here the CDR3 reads CASSYQGTGSSYEQYF. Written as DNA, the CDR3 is TGTGCCAGCAGTTACCAGGGGACAGGGTCTAGCTACGAGCAGTACTTC.